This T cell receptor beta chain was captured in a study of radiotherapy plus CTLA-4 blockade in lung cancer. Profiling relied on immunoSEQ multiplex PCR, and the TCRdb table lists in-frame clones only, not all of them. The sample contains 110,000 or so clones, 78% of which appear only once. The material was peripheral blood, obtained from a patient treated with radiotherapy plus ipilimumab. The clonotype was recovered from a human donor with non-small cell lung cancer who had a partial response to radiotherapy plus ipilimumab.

The CDR3 is CASSPSLRPDTQYF. As DNA, the CDR3 is TGTGCCAGCAGCCCTTCGTTGAGGCCAGATACGCAGTATTTT. The rearrangement uses TRBV5-6 and TRBJ2-3; D ambiguous. Germline values: CDR1 SGHDT, CDR2 YYEEEE. Trimming left V 4 bases short and J 4 bases short, with 13 bases between. The CDR3 runs 14 residues.